Described below is a single T cell receptor (beta chain) sequence and its context. The antigen remains unidentified. Produced via immunoSEQ multiplex PCR; TCRdb's table is partial and in-frame only. Of 66,000 or so clones in the sample, roughly 95% are singletons; the top ten hold approximately 2.7%. The CDR3 length is 14 residues. The germline V and J ends were trimmed by 2 bases and 8 bases, with 14 bases remaining between them. Per germline, CDR1 SGHTA and CDR2 FQGNSA. This record comes from a study of T cells after posttransplantation cyclophosphamide. On the day of bone marrow donation, the related graft donor provided peripheral blood. Findings and limits, study-wide: Blood and skin or GI T cell repertoires showed limited TRB overlap.

The source material was PBMCs. The sequence came from a woman in her twenties or thirties in good health and a related stem cell transplant donor. The V gene is TRBV7-2, the J gene TRBJ2-3; D not resolved. The CDR3 bases are TGTGCCAGCAGCTTAAGCCGACCAGCCGGTACGCAGTATTTT. Translated, it gives CASSLSRPAGTQYF.